These 21 T cell receptor beta chains were sequenced from one sample in a study of blood T cell repertoires in COVID-19 (TCRdb year 2020). Libraries were made using the immunoSEQ multiplex PCR assay. The clones in this table, taken by TCRdb from immuneACCESS, are in-frame only. Not every clone is retained; where verified, under half of the shortfall comes from an unresolved V gene, and the cause of the rest is unknown. The sample yields 140,000 to 150,000 clones; 70% to 90% were counted once. The ten largest clones add up to approximately 1.8% of the sample. Material: peripheral blood. These receptors were obtained from a man in his 70s with acute or convalescent COVID-19.

The J gene is TRBJ2-2, the V gene TRBV5-1; 10 bases line up with TRBD2. This CDR3 has 15 amino acids. Germline-derived CDR1 and CDR2 are SGHRS and YFSETQ. V shed 6 bases and J 0 bases; nucleotides not matched to a gene: 2. In DNA, the CDR3 is TGCGCCAGCAACCTAGCGGGGGCGAACACCGGGGAGCTGTTTTTT. Encoded protein: CASNLAGANTGELFF.

This chain joins TRBV13 and TRBJ2-7; 11 positions match TRBD2. There are 15 residues in the CDR3. Germline-derived CDR1 and CDR2 are PRHDT and FYEKMQ (reference sequence). The junction had 7 bases not matched to a gene; V was cut back by 5 bases and J by 4 bases. The CDR3 DNA sequence: TGTGCCAGCAGCCCAACTAGCGGGAGAAGATACGAGCAGTACTTC. It is translated as CASSPTSGRRYEQYF.

This chain joins TRBV19 and TRBJ1-1, with D possibly matching TRBD1 (5 bases). Germline CDR1 is LNHDA and CDR2 is SQIVND (reference sequence). Between the trimmed V and J ends, which lost 1 base and 1 base, there was a span of 7 bases. The CDR3 is 14 residues long. In DNA form, the CDR3 reads TGTGCCAGTAGTATAGGGACACCGAACACTGAAGCTTTCTTT. Translation: CASSIGTPNTEAFF.

The chain carries TRBV28 and TRBJ1-5, with 9 bases fitting TRBD1. Per germline, CDR1 MDHEN and CDR2 SYDVKM. The CDR3 is 14 amino acids. With 6 bases clipped from V and 7 bases from J, the junction kept 7 bases outside the gene matches. The CDR3 sequence is CASSITGGRQPQHF. The CDR3, as DNA: TGTGCCAGCAGCATTACAGGGGGCAGGCAGCCCCAGCATTTT.

The J gene is TRBJ2-5, the V gene TRBV3-1 (or the pseudogene TRBV3-2); D gene uncertain. This CDR3 spans 12 amino acids. Trimming removed 4 bases from V and 4 bases from J, with 7 bases in between. The germline gives CDR1 LGHDT, CDR2 YNNKEL (reference sequence). CDR3 in amino acids: CASSPPRETQYF. The CDR3 region has the DNA TGTGCCAGCAGCCCCCCTCGAGAGACCCAGTACTTC.

V gene TRBV29-1 combines with J gene TRBJ1-2; tentative D call: TRBD1 (5 bases). The length of the CDR3 is 12 residues. Trimming shortened V by 6 bases and J by 8 bases, and 16 bases separated the two germline ends. Looked up from germline, CDR1 is SQVTM and CDR2 is ANQGSEA. The DNA for the CDR3 is TGCAGCGTCCCCACCCCGGGGGAGGGCTACACCTTC. Its translation: CSVPTPGEGYTF.

This chain joins TRBV24-1 and TRBJ1-6; a possible D gene is TRBD1 (6 bases). CDR1 is KGHDR, CDR2 SFDVKD, per germline. V lost 4 bases, J lost 10 bases, and 7 bases lay in between. The CDR3 length is 12 residues. Written as DNA, the CDR3 is TGTGCCACCAGTGAACAGGGCTCACCCCTCCACTTT. Its protein is CATSEQGSPLHF.

The chain carries TRBV7-9 and TRBJ2-7, with D possibly being TRBD1 (6 bases). The CDR3 has 16 residues. Germline CDR1 SEHNR, CDR2 FQNEAQ (reference sequence). Deletions cut 4 bases from V and 4 bases from J, with 20 bases between. CDR3 in amino acids: CASSSLLGRGSYEQYF. The DNA for the CDR3 is TGTGCCAGCAGCTCCCTCCTGGGCAGGGGATCTTACGAGCAGTACTTC.

The rearrangement uses TRBV24-1 and TRBJ2-3; D is ambiguous. Germline CDR1 is KGHDR and CDR2 is SFDVKD. The CDR3 is made up of 12 amino acids. The V and J ends lost 4 bases and 4 bases respectively, with 5 bases between them. The chain's CDR3 is CATSDPSDTQYF. In DNA form, the CDR3 reads TGTGCCACCAGTGACCCATCAGATACGCAGTATTTT.

CDR3 in amino acids: CASSSGTGINQPQHF. The CDR3 DNA sequence: TGTGCCAGCAGCTCAGGGACAGGGATCAATCAGCCCCAGCATTTT. The genes are TRBV7-9 and TRBJ1-5; TRBD1 agrees at 9 bases. This CDR3 has 15 residues. CDR1 is SEHNR and CDR2 is FQNEAQ in the germline V gene (reference sequence). The V segment lost 4 bases and the J segment 3 bases; nucleotides outside the gene matches: 4.

The chain links TRBV5-1 to TRBJ2-3; maybe TRBD2 (6 bases). This CDR3 spans 16 amino acids. The V and J ends lost 0 bases and 1 base respectively, with 12 bases between them. The germline V gene encodes CDR1 SGHRS and CDR2 YFSETQ. The CDR3 bases are TGCGCCAGCAGCTTGGACGGCACGGGGGGCACAGATACGCAGTATTTT. Amino acids: CASSLDGTGGTDTQYF.

The genes are TRBV19 and TRBJ1-1, with D uncertain. V was clipped by 3 bases and J by 4 bases, with 15 bases between them. CDR1 and CDR2 (germline): LNHDA, SQIVND (reference sequence). The CDR3 runs 15 residues. The CDR3 is CASSIGGPPGTEAFF. DNA for the CDR3: TGTGCCAGTAGTATTGGAGGCCCCCCGGGCACTGAAGCTTTCTTT.

The V call is TRBV5-5, the J call TRBJ2-1; D is ambiguous. V was trimmed by 3 bases and J by 6 bases, leaving 13 bases between them. The CDR3 consists of 14 residues. Germline lookup yields CDR1 SGHKS and CDR2 YYEKEE (reference sequence). The CDR3 region is CASSSTVTLNEQFF. DNA of the CDR3: TGTGCCAGCAGCTCAACAGTAACCCTCAATGAGCAGTTCTTC.

The chain carries TRBV10-3 and TRBJ2-4; 13 bases match TRBD2. The V gene end was trimmed by 6 bases and the J gene end by 0 bases; junction bases not matched to a gene: 8. The V gene's germline CDR1 is ENHRY and CDR2 SYGVKD. The length of the CDR3 is 18 residues. CDR3 sequence reads: CAISQTSGGSIAKNIQYF. CDR3 coding DNA: TGTGCCATCAGCCAGACTAGCGGGGGGTCCATAGCCAAAAACATTCAGTACTTC.

This sequence joins TRBV11-2 and TRBJ2-6, with TRBD1 identical over 10 bases. The CDR3 is 18 residues long. Germline assignment: CDR1 SGHAT and CDR2 FQNNGV. The trim removed 4 bases at V and 1 base at J, leaving 7 bases unmatched. The DNA of the CDR3 is TGTGCCAGCAGCTCCAGGACAGGGGGGGGTTCTGGGGCCAACGTCCTGACTTTC. Amino acids: CASSSRTGGGSGANVLTF.

The chain recombines TRBV19 with TRBJ1-6; the D gene is possibly TRBD1 (5 bases). Germline lookup yields CDR1 LNHDA and CDR2 SQIVND (reference sequence). The CDR3 consists of 15 residues. Between the trimmed V and J ends, which lost 5 bases and 8 bases, there was a span of 16 bases. CDR3 loop: CASSSTAPGYSPLHF. The CDR3 DNA sequence: TGTGCCAGTAGTTCGACAGCCCCAGGGTATTCACCCCTCCACTTT.

V gene TRBV11-2 combines with J gene TRBJ2-1, with D unresolved. The CDR3 covers 14 residues. Germline V gene sequence: CDR1 SGHAT, CDR2 FQNNGV. V dropped 1 base and J dropped 5 bases, with 9 bases sitting between them. This chain's CDR3 is CASSLVSIHNEQFF. The CDR3 bases are TGTGCCAGCAGCTTAGTTTCCATCCACAATGAGCAGTTCTTC.

V is TRBV11-2 and J is TRBJ1-4; a weak D match, TRBD1 (5 bases). The V end was cut by 5 bases, the J end by 8 bases, with 18 bases between. Germline CDR1 and CDR2: SGHAT and FQNNGV. The CDR3 totals 15 residues. The CDR3 loop is CASSPPGGRWEKLFF. As DNA, the CDR3 is TGTGCCAGCAGCCCCCCGGGGGGACGTTGGGAAAAACTGTTTTTT. Based on the CDR3 plus reference TRBV11-2 and TRBJ1-4, the full variable domain is EAGVAQSPRYKIIEKRQSVAFWCNPISGHATLYWYQQILGQGPKLLIQFQNNGVVDDSQLPKDRFSAERLKGVDSTLKIQPAKLEDSAVYLCASSPPGGRWEKLFFGSGTQLSVL.

The CDR3 loop is CASKASLWREQYF. In nucleotides, the CDR3 is TGTGCCAGCAAGGCTAGCCTCTGGCGGGAGCAGTACTTC. The genes are TRBV28 and TRBJ2-7, with D tentatively TRBD2 (5 bases). Trimming pared 7 bases from V and 7 bases from J, leaving 17 bases between. There are 13 residues in the CDR3. CDR1 is MDHEN and CDR2 is SYDVKM in the germline V gene.

The rearrangement links TRBV7-2 to TRBJ1-3; no clear D. Per the germline V gene, CDR1 is SGHTA and CDR2 is FQGNSA. This CDR3 is 15 amino acids long. V was cut by 1 base and J by 4 bases, with 11 bases left in between. The CDR3 coding sequence is TGTGCCAGCAGCTTAGTACCGGGAGGCGGAAACACCATATATTTT. Translating gives CASSLVPGGGNTIYF.

This clone was seen a single time. The V and J genes are TRBV28 and TRBJ2-7, with 11 bases that match TRBD1. Germline trimming cut 1 base from V and 2 bases from J; bases unmatched to any gene: 10. CDR1 and CDR2 (germline): MDHEN, SYDVKM. This CDR3 has 18 amino acids. Written as DNA, the CDR3 is TGTGCCAGCAGTTTATCCCGCTTCGCGGGACAGGGGGCCTACGAGCAGTACTTC. It codes for CASSLSRFAGQGAYEQYF.